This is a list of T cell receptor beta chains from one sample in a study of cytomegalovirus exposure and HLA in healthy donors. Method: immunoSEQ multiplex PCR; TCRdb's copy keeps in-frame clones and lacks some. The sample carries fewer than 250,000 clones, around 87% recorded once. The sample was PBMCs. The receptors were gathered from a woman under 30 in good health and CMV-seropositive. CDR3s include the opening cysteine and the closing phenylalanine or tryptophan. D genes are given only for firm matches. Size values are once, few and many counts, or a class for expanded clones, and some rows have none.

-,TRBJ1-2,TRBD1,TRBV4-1,CASSQDSSDRGVYGYTF,TGCGCCAGCAGCCAAGATTCTTCTGACAGGGGTGTCTATGGCTACACCTTC
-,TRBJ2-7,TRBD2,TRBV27,CASSFLASGFRYEQYF,TGTGCCAGCAGTTTCTTGGCTAGCGGATTTCGCTACGAGCAGTACTTC
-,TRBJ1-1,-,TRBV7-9,CASSLSGEGTEAFF,TGTGCCAGCAGCTTGTCGGGCGAGGGCACTGAAGCTTTCTTT
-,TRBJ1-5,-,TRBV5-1,CASSQGVDNQPQHF,TGCGCCAGCAGTCAAGGGGTAGACAATCAGCCCCAGCATTTT
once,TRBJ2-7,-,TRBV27,CASSPSGGEQYF,TGTGCCAGCAGCCCGTCTGGAGGGGAGCAGTACTTC
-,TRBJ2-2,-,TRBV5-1,CASSLAQVNTGELFF,TGCGCCAGCAGCTTGGCGCAGGTGAACACCGGGGAGCTGTTTTTT
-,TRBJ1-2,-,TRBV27,CASSGAGAGYGYTF,TGTGCCAGCAGTGGGGCAGGGGCGGGCTATGGCTACACCTTC
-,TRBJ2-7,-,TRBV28,CASSLRARGSSYEQYF,TGTGCCAGCAGTTTGCGAGCCAGGGGAAGCTCCTACGAGCAGTACTTC
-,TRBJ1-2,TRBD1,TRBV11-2,CASSSLTGMNGNYGYTF,TGTGCCAGCAGCTCGTTGACAGGGATGAACGGGAACTATGGCTACACCTTC
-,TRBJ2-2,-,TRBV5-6,CASSILSLLNTGELFF,TGTGCCAGCAGCATCCTGTCACTATTGAACACCGGGGAGCTGTTTTTT
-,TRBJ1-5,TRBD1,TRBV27,CASSPMGQGQRPQHF,TGTGCCAGCAGTCCTATGGGACAGGGCCAGCGGCCCCAGCATTTT
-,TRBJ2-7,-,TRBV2,CASSTDASVYEQYF,TGTGCCAGCAGTACAGACGCTAGCGTGTACGAGCAGTACTTC
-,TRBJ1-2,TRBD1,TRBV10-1,CATSPDRLSGYTF,TGCGCCACTTCGCCGGACAGGTTATCTGGCTACACCTTC
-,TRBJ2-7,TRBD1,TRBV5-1,CASSGQGASEQYF,TGCGCCAGTTCGGGACAGGGGGCAAGCGAGCAGTACTTC
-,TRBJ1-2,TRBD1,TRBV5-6,CASSLRDRGGGLDGYTF,TGTGCCAGCAGCTTGAGGGACAGGGGAGGGGGTCTGGATGGCTACACCTTC
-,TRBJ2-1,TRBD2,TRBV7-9,CASSLAPGLVSYNEQFF,TGTGCCAGCAGCTTAGCGCCGGGACTAGTCTCCTACAATGAGCAGTTCTTC
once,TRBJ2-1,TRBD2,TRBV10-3,CAAHPGLQNNEQFF,TGTGCCGCCCACCCGGGACTACAAAACAATGAGCAGTTCTTC
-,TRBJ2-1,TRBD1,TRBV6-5,CASSYGGTGYNEQFF,TGTGCCAGCAGTTATGGAGGGACAGGCTACAATGAGCAGTTCTTC
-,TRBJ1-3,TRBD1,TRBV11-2,CASSNPGTGWSGNTIYF,TGTGCCAGCAGCAATCCCGGGACAGGATGGTCTGGAAACACCATATATTTT
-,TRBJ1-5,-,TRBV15,CATSIGDQRRQPQHF,TGTGCCACCAGCATCGGCGACCAAAGGAGACAGCCCCAGCATTTT
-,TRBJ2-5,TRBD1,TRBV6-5,CASSYDRGQTQYF,TGTGCCAGCAGTTACGACAGGGGGCAGACCCAGTACTTC
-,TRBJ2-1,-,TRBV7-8,CASSLGRGGNYNEQFF,TGTGCCAGCAGCCTCGGCCGCGGAGGCAATTACAATGAGCAGTTCTTC
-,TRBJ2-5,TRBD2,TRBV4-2,CASSQYLAGGETQYF,TGTGCCAGCAGCCAGTATCTAGCGGGGGGAGAGACCCAGTACTTC
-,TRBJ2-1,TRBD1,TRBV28,CASSRGLEQFF,TGTGCCAGCAGTAGGGGGCTAGAGCAGTTCTTC
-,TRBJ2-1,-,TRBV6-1,CASSDLRASSYNEQFF,TGTGCCAGCAGTGACCTCAGGGCAAGCTCCTACAATGAGCAGTTCTTC
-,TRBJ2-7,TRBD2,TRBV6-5,CASSYGLAGDYEQYF,TGTGCCAGCAGTTACGGACTAGCGGGGGACTACGAGCAGTACTTC
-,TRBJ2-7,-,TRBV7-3,CASSSGSPPNEQYF,TGTGCCAGCAGCTCCGGGAGCCCGCCGAACGAGCAGTACTTC
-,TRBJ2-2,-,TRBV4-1,CASSQDGAGELFF,TGCGCCAGCAGCCAAGATGGAGCCGGGGAGCTGTTTTTT
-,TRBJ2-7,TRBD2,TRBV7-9,CASSLRGTGGWEQYF,TGTGCCAGCAGCTTACGAGGTACGGGAGGTTGGGAGCAGTACTTC
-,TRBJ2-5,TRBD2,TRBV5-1,CASSLAAGERETQYF,TGCGCCAGCAGCTTGGCAGCGGGAGAGCGTGAGACCCAGTACTTC
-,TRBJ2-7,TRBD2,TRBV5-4,CASSFRTSGNEQYF,TGTGCCAGCAGCTTCCGGACTAGCGGTAACGAGCAGTACTTC
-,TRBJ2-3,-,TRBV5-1,CASSQTTSTDTQYF,TGCGCCAGCAGCCAGACGACTAGCACAGATACGCAGTATTTT
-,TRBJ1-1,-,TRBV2,CASAAGWKMNTEAFF,TGTGCCAGCGCAGCAGGGTGGAAAATGAACACTGAAGCTTTCTTT
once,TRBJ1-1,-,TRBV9,CASSGDWNTEAFF,TGTGCCAGCAGCGGTGACTGGAACACTGAAGCTTTCTTT
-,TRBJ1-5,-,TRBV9,CASSVGGHSNQPQHF,TGTGCCAGCAGCGTAGGGGGACACAGCAATCAGCCCCAGCATTTT
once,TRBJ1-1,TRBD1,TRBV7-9,CASSSLQGKGNTEAFF,TGTGCCAGCAGCTCATTACAGGGGAAGGGGAACACTGAAGCTTTCTTT
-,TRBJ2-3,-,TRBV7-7,CASSLGQSTDTQYF,TGTGCCAGCAGCTTAGGACAGAGCACAGATACGCAGTATTTT
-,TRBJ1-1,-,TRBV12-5,CASGLTDNWAFF,TGTGCTAGTGGTTTGACGGACAACTGGGCTTTCTTT
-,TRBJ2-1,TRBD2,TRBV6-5,CASSGRGYNEQFF,TGTGCCAGCAGCGGGAGGGGATACAATGAGCAGTTCTTC
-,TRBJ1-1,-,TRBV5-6,CASSFLGENTEAFF,TGTGCCAGCAGCTTTCTCGGGGAAAACACTGAAGCTTTCTTT
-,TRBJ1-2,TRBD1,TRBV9,CASSASDRGDHNYGYTF,TGTGCCAGCAGCGCTTCTGACAGGGGGGATCATAACTATGGCTACACCTTC
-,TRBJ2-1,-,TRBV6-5,CASNRGGWNEQFF,TGTGCCAGCAATCGGGGAGGTTGGAATGAGCAGTTCTTC
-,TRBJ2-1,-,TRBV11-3,CASSFDRYNEQFF,TGTGCCAGCAGCTTCGACAGGTACAATGAGCAGTTCTTC
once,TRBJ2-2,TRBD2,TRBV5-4,CASSQAGGLAGELFF,TGTGCCAGCAGCCAAGCGGGAGGACTCGCCGGGGAGCTGTTTTTT
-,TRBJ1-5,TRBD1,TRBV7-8,CASSPPQGAGQPQHF,TGTGCCAGCAGCCCGCCCCAGGGGGCGGGCCAGCCCCAGCATTTT
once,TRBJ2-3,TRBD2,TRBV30,CAWTHGLAVTDTQYF,TGTGCCTGGACCCATGGCCTAGCGGTCACAGATACGCAGTATTTT
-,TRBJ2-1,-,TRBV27,CASSLSGGTYNEQFF,TGTGCCAGCAGTTTAAGTGGGGGGACCTACAATGAGCAGTTCTTC
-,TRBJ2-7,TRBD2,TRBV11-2,CASSASSGSDYEQYF,TGTGCCAGCAGCGCTTCTAGCGGGAGTGATTACGAGCAGTACTTC
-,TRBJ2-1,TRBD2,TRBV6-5,CASSLGRERGEQFF,TGTGCCAGCAGTTTAGGGCGGGAGAGGGGTGAGCAGTTCTTC
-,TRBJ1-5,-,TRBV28,CASSLSQPQHF,TGTGCCAGCAGTTTAAGCCAGCCCCAGCATTTT